A single sample gave rise to the 16 T cell receptor beta chains below, sequenced in a study of CD8 T cells in Susac syndrome. Reverse transcription of roughly 0.45 to 1 ug RNA was performed with random hexamers. TCRdb independently ran MiXCR on the immunoSEQ multiplex PCR reads; one entry per CDR3 protein. The sample has some 450,000 distinct CDR3 sequences, more than 80% seen once. Sequencing used CD8+ T cells from PBMCs. These receptors originate from a human donor with multiple sclerosis.

This clonotype was seen only a few times. The rearrangement links TRBV6-1 to TRBJ2-7; 7 positions match TRBD2. The CDR3 spans 14 residues. Trimming at V came to 8 bases and at J to 6 bases, leaving 13 bases not matched to a gene. Germline CDR1 is MNHNS and CDR2 is SASEGT. The CDR3, as DNA: TGTGCCAGCGGCATCCAGGGAGGGGCCGCCGAGCAGTACTTC. Amino acids: CASGIQGGAAEQYF.

The CDR3 bases are TGTGCCAGCAGTTTCTCCGACAGCAATGAGCAGTTCTTC. Amino acids: CASSFSDSNEQFF. V gene TRBV27 combines with J gene TRBJ2-1, with D possibly being TRBD1 (5 bases). Germline V gene data show CDR1 as MNHEY and CDR2 as SMNVEV (reference sequence). The CDR3 is 13 residues long. V shed 3 bases and J shed 6 bases, with 9 bases lying between them.

The chain is built from TRBV27 and TRBJ2-7, with 10 bases lining up with TRBD1. The CDR3 covers 14 residues. J gave up 5 bases and V 3 bases, and 4 bases lay outside the gene matches. Germline assignment: CDR1 MNHEY and CDR2 SMNVEV (reference sequence). CDR3 sequence (DNA): TGTGCCAGCAGTTTTGGCGGGACAGGGGACGAGCAGTACTTC. Translation gives CASSFGGTGDEQYF.

This clonotype was observed once. DNA for the CDR3: TGTGCCAGCAGTTTTGGGGCGGGCGCCGAGCAGTACTTC. This translates into CASSFGAGAEQYF. The chain employs TRBV27 and TRBJ2-7; D is possibly TRBD1 or TRBD2 (5 bases each). V was clipped by 3 bases and J by 6 bases, with 12 bases between them. Germline CDR1 MNHEY, CDR2 SMNVEV (reference sequence). The CDR3 length is 13 residues.

The rearrangement links TRBV10-3 to TRBJ2-7; 14 bases map to TRBD2. The germline V gene has CDR1 ENHRY and CDR2 SYGVKD. CDR3 length: 18 amino acids. V shed 6 bases, J shed 4 bases, and the junction held 14 bases outside the gene matches. The CDR3 DNA reads TGTGCCATCAGCCGACTAGCGGGAGGGCCCGTCGAAGGTTACGAGCAGTACTTC. This encodes CAISRLAGGPVEGYEQYF.

CDR3 nucleotides: TGTGCCAGTTTGGGGGACAGGAAAGGGGATGAGCAGTTCTTC. Residues: CASLGDRKGDEQFF. The rearrangement joins TRBV28 to TRBJ2-1; 8 bases line up with TRBD1. The CDR3 runs to 14 residues. CDR1 MDHEN and CDR2 SYDVKM come from the germline V gene. The ends lost 9 bases at V and 8 bases at J; junction bases unmatched: 12.

The V and J genes are TRBV19 and TRBJ1-1; no firm D call. This CDR3 is 14 amino acids long. The V and J ends lost 1 base and 5 bases respectively, with 11 bases between them. The germline V gene encodes CDR1 LNHDA and CDR2 SQIVND (reference sequence). CDR3 sequence (DNA): TGTGCCAGTAGTATAGTCGTTCGGGAAACTGAAGCTTTCTTT. Its translation: CASSIVVRETEAFF.

The chain employs TRBV5-4 and TRBJ1-2, with D perhaps matching TRBD1 (5 bases). Germline lookup yields CDR1 SGHNT and CDR2 YYREEE (reference sequence). Trimming removed 0 bases from V and 13 bases from J, with 10 bases in between. This CDR3 has 11 amino acids. Here the CDR3 reads CASSLGGEVTF. For the CDR3, the DNA is TGTGCCAGCAGCTTGGGAGGGGAGGTCACCTTC.

The genes are TRBV5-4 and TRBJ2-2, with 7 bases lining up with TRBD2. This CDR3 spans 15 amino acids. Germline CDR1 reads SGHNT; CDR2 reads YYREEE (reference sequence). The J segment lost 4 bases and the V segment lost 4 bases, leaving 7 bases of the junction unmatched. The CDR3 DNA reads TGTGCCAGCAGCGCCGGGACGGGGGGCACCGGGGAGCTGTTTTTT. Its translation: CASSAGTGGTGELFF.

This clonotype was seen a single time. The CDR3 coding sequence is TGTGCCAGTAGTTTACAGGGGGCTCACACTGAAGCTTTCTTT. It translates to CASSLQGAHTEAFF. The chain has TRBV19 and TRBJ1-1; 9 nucleotides agree with TRBD1. The CDR3 runs to 14 residues. Trimming at V came to 5 bases and at J to 3 bases, leaving 4 bases not matched to a gene. The germline V gene has CDR1 LNHDA and CDR2 SQIVND (reference sequence).

This chain uses TRBV5-3 with TRBJ2-3; D possibly corresponds to TRBD1 (6 bases). TRBV5-3 is reported as an ORF; its role is uncertain. Trimming pared 7 bases from V and 3 bases from J, leaving 27 bases between. The CDR3 sequence is 18 residues long. CDR3 sequence: CARFPVSVGQYGTDTQYF. DNA for the CDR3: TGTGCCAGATTTCCAGTATCGGTAGGACAGTACGGGACAGATACGCAGTATTTT.

V is TRBV18 and J is TRBJ1-6, with D uncertain. Germline CDR1 KGHSH, CDR2 LQKENI. The ends were cut back, 0 bases at V and 7 bases at J, with 10 bases in the middle. This CDR3 region has 15 residues. The CDR3 DNA is TGTGCCAGCTCACCACCAGGACGGTTAAATTCACCCCTCCACTTT. This codes for CASSPPGRLNSPLHF.

The J gene is TRBJ2-2, the V gene TRBV5-1; 12 bases agree with TRBD2. The CDR3 has 16 amino acids. The trim removed 4 bases at V and 4 bases at J, leaving 5 bases unmatched. CDR1 and CDR2 (germline): SGHRS, YFSETQ. The CDR3, as DNA: TGCGCCAGCAGCCTGACTAGCGGGAGTGGCACCGGGGAGCTGTTTTTT. Its protein is CASSLTSGSGTGELFF. The full variable domain, with the rest looked up from reference TRBV5-1 and TRBJ2-2, is KAGVTQTPRYLIKTRGQQVTLSCSPISGHRSVSWYQQTPGQGLQFLFEYFSETQRNKGNFPGRFSGRQFSNSRSEMNVSTLELGDSALYLCASSLTSGSGTGELFFGEGSRLTVL.

The chain carries TRBV7-2 and TRBJ2-3; D gene uncertain. The CDR3 runs 16 residues. CDR1 and CDR2 (germline): SGHTA, FQGNSA. The V end lost 1 base, the J end lost 2 bases, and 13 bases lay between the germline ends. The CDR3 spells CASSLGGIYFTDTQYF. In DNA form, the CDR3 reads TGTGCCAGCAGCTTAGGTGGGATTTACTTCACAGATACGCAGTATTTT. The full variable domain, with the rest looked up from reference TRBV7-2 and TRBJ2-3, is GAGVSQSPSNKVTEKGKDVELRCDPISGHTALYWYRQSLGQGLEFLIYFQGNSAPDKSGLPSDRFSAERTGGSVSTLTIQRTQQEDSAVYLCASSLGGIYFTDTQYFGPGTRLTVL.

A single count supports this clonotype. V usage is TRBV28 and J usage is TRBJ1-5; 11 nucleotides agree with TRBD1. Losses at the gene ends were 5 bases for V and 1 base for J; bases not matched to a gene: 7. Germline V gene lookup returns CDR1 MDHEN and CDR2 SYDVKM. The CDR3 runs 17 residues. CDR3 region: CASSPSGTGGSNQPQHF. In DNA form, the CDR3 reads TGTGCCAGCAGTCCGTCGGGGACAGGGGGAAGCAATCAGCCCCAGCATTTT.

The gene calls are TRBV10-1 and TRBJ1-1; D might be TRBD1 (6 bases). The CDR3 runs 14 residues. V lost 4 bases, J lost 1 base, and 10 bases lay in between. CDR1 WNHNN and CDR2 SYGVQD come from the germline V gene (reference sequence). This chain's CDR3 is CASSGTEGNTEAFF. CDR3 nucleotides: TGCGCCAGCAGTGGGACAGAGGGGAACACTGAAGCTTTCTTT.